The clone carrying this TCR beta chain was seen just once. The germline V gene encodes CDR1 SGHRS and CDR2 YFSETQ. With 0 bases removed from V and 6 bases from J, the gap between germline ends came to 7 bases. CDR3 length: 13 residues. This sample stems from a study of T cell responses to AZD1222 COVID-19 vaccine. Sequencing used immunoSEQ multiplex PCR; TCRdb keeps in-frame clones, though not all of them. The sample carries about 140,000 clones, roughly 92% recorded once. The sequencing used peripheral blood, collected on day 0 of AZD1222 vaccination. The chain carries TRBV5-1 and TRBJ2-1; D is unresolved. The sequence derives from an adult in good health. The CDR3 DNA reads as TGCGCCAGCAGCTTGGGCATTGGCAATGAGCAGTTCTTC. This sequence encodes CASSLGIGNEQFF.